Below are 3 T cell receptor beta chains sequenced from a single sample in a study of blood T cell repertoires in COVID-19. Assay used: immunoSEQ multiplex PCR; TCRdb lists only in-frame clones, some missing. Among 280,000 or so clones, 70% to 90% were seen once, and the ten largest hold roughly 2.3%. The sequenced material came from PBMCs or T cells enriched from blood (not recorded which). The receptors stem from a man younger than 45 who had recovered from COVID-19.

The chain joins TRBV30 to TRBJ2-1; 14 bases fit TRBD2. CDR3 size: 15 residues. Unmatched junction bases numbered 5, after V lost 2 bases and J lost 8 bases. Germline values: CDR1 GTSNPN, CDR2 SVGIG (reference sequence). DNA of the CDR3: TGTGCCTGGAGTATGGGACTAGCGGGGGTGGATGAGCAGTTCTTC. It translates to CAWSMGLAGVDEQFF. Based on the CDR3 plus reference TRBV30 and TRBJ2-1, the full variable domain is SQTIHQWPATLVQPVGSPLSLECTVEGTSNPNLYWYRQAAGRGLQLLFYSVGIGQISSEVPQNLSASRPQDRQFILSSKKLLLSDSGFYLCAWSMGLAGVDEQFFGPGTRLTVL.

This clone was seen only once. J is TRBJ2-4 and V is TRBV5-8, with 9 bases fitting TRBD1. This CDR3 has 15 residues. Per the germline V gene, CDR1 is SGHTS and CDR2 is YDEGEE. Unmatched junction bases numbered 9, after V lost 10 bases and J lost 1 base. The CDR3 bases are TGTGCCTCAGGGACAGGGTACTTCGCCAAAAACATTCAGTACTTC. It codes for CASGTGYFAKNIQYF.

The genes are TRBV6-5 and TRBJ1-2; D is possibly TRBD1 (5 bases). V dropped 7 bases and J dropped 5 bases, with 11 bases sitting between them. Germline V gene sequence: CDR1 MNHEY, CDR2 SVGAGI. This CDR3 has 12 residues. The CDR3 DNA sequence: TGTGCCAGCACAACGGGGGGGTATGGCTACACCTTC. This sequence encodes CASTTGGYGYTF.